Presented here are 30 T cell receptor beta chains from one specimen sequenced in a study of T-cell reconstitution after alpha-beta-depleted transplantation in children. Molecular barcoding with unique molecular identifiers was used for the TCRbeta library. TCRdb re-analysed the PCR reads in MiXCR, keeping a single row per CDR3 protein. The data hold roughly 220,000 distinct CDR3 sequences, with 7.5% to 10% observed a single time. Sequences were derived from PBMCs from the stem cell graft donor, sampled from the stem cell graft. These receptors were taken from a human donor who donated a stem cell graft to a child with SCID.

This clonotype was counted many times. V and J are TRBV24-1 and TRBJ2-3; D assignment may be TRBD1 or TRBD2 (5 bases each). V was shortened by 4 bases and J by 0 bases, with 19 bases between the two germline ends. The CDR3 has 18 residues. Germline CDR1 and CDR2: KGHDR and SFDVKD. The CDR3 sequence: CATSDLGRQHLSTDTQYF. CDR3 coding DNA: TGTGCCACCAGTGACCTGGGGAGACAGCACCTCAGCACAGATACGCAGTATTTT.

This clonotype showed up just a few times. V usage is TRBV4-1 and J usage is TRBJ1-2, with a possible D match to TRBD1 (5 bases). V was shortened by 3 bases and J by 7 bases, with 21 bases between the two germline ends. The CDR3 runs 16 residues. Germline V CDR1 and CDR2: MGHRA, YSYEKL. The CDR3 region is CASSHLIHKGYFGYTF. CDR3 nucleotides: TGCGCCAGCAGCCATCTTATCCATAAGGGGTACTTTGGCTACACCTTC.

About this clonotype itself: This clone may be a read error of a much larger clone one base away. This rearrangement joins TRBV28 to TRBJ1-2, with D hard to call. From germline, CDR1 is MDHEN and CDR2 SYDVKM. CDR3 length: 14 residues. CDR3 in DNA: TGTGCCAGCAGTTTGGGTCGAGCTAACTATGGCGACACCTTC. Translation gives CASSLGRANYGDTF.

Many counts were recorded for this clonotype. The DNA for the CDR3 is TGTGCCAGCAGCTACATTGGGACAGGGAGTGAGACCCAGTACTTC. The encoded protein is CASSYIGTGSETQYF. This chain connects TRBV5-6 to TRBJ2-5, with 9 bases fitting TRBD1. This CDR3 is 15 amino acids long. The trim removed 3 bases at V and 5 bases at J, leaving 8 bases unmatched. From germline, CDR1 is SGHDT and CDR2 YYEEEE.

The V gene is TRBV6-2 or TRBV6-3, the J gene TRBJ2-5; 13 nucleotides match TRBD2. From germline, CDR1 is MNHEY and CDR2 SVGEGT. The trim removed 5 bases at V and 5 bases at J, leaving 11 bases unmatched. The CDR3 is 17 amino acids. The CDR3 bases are TGTGCCAGCAGTCGAGGACTAGCGGGGGCGCATAGGGAGACCCAGTACTTC. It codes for CASSRGLAGAHRETQYF.

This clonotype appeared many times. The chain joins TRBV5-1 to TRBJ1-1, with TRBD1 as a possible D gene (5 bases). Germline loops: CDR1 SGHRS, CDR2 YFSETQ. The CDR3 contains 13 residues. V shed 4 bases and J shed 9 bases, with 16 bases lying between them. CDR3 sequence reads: CASSPSSRAKAFF. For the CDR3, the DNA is TGCGCCAGCAGCCCCAGCTCCAGGGCTAAAGCTTTCTTT.

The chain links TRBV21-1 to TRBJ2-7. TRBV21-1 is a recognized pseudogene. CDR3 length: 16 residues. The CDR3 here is CASSIDPDHSSYEQYF. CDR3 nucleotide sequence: TGTGCCAGCAGCATAGATCCGGATCATAGCTCCTACGAGCAGTACTTC.

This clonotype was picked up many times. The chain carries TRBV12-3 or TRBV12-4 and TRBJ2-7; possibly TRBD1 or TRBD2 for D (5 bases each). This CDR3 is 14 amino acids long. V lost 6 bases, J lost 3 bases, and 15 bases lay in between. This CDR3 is CASSRGAWDYEQYF. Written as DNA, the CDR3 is TGTGCCAGCAGCCGAGGGGCTTGGGACTACGAGCAGTACTTC.

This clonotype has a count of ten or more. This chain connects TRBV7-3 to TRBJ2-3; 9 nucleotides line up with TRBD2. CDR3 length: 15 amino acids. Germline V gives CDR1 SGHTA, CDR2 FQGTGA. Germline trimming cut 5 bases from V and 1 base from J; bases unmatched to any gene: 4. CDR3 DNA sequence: TGTGCCAGCAGCCGTAAGCGGGGGGGCACAGATACGCAGTATTTT. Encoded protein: CASSRKRGGTDTQYF.

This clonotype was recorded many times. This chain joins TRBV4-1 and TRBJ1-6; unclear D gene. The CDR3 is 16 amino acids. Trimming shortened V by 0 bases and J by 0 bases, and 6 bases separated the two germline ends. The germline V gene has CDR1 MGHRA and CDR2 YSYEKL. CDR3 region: CASSQDGSSYNSPLHF. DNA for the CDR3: TGCGCCAGCAGCCAAGACGGCAGCTCCTATAATTCACCCCTCCACTTT.

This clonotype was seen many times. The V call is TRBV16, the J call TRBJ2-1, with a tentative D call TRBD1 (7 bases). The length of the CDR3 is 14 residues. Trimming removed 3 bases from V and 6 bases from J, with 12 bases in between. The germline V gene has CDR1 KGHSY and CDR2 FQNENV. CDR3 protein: CASSHKQGGNEQFF. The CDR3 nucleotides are TGTGCCAGCAGCCACAAGCAGGGGGGCAATGAGCAGTTCTTC.

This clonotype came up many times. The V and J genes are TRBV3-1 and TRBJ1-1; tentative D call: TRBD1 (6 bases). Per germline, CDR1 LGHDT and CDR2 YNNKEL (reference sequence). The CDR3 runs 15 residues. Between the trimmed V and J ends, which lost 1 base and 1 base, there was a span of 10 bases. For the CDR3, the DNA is TGTGCCAGCAGCCAAGCCGGACAGAAGAACACTGAAGCTTTCTTT. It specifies CASSQAGQKNTEAFF.

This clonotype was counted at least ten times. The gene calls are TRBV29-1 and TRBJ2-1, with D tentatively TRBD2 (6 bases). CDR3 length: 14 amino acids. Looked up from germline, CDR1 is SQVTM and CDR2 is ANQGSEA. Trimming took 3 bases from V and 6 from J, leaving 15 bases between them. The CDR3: CSVERGDRPNEQFF. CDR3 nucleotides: TGCAGCGTTGAGCGGGGCGACCGCCCCAATGAGCAGTTCTTC.

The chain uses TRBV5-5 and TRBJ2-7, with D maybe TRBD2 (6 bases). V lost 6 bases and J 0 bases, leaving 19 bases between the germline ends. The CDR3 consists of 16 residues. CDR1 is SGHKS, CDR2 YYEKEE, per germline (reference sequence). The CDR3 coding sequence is TGTGCCAGCACCGGGAGAGGAGTCGATAGCTCCTACGAGCAGTACTTC. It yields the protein CASTGRGVDSSYEQYF.

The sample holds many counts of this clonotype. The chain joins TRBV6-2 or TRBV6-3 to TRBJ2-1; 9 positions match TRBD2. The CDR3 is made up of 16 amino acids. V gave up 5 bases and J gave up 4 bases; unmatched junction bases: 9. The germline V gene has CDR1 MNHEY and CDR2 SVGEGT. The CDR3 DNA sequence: TGTGCCAGCAGTGGTCGGCCTAGCGGGGAGTACAATGAGCAGTTCTTC. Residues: CASSGRPSGEYNEQFF.

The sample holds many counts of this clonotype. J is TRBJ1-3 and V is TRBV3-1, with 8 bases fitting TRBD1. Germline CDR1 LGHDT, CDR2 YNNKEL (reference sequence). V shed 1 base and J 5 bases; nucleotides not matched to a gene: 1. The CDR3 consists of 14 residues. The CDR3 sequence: CASSQGQGRNTIYF. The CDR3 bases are TGTGCCAGCAGCCAAGGACAGGGGAGAAACACCATATATTTT.

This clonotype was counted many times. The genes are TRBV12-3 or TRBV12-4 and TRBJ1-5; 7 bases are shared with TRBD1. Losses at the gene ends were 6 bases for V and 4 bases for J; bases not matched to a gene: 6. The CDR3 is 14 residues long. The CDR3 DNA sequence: TGTGCCAGCAGCACACAGGGGTGGAATCAGCCCCAGCATTTT. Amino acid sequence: CASSTQGWNQPQHF.

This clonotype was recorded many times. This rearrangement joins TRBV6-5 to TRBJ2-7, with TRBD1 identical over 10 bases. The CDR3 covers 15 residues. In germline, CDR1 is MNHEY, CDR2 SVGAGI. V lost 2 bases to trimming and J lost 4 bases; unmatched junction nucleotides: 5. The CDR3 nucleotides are TGTGCCAGCAGTTACCTGGACAGGGGGATTTACGAGCAGTACTTC. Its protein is CASSYLDRGIYEQYF.

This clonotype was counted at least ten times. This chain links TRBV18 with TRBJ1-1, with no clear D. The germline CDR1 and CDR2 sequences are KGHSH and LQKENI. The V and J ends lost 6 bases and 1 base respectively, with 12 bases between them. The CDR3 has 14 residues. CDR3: CASSPDSSNTEAFF. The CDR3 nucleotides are TGTGCCAGCTCCCCGGATTCGTCGAACACTGAAGCTTTCTTT.

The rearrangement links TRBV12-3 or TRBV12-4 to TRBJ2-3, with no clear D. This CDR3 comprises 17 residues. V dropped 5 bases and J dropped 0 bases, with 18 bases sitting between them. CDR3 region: CASSAGRFYLSTDTQYF. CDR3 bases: TGTGCCAGCAGTGCTGGCCGATTTTACTTAAGCACAGATACGCAGTATTTT.

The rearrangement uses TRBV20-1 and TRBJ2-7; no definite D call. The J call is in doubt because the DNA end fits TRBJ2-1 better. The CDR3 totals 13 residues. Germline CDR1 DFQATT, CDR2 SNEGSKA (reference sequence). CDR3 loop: CSANPRDTYEQFF. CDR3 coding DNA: TGCAGTGCTAACCCCCGAGACACCTACGAGCAGTTCTTC.

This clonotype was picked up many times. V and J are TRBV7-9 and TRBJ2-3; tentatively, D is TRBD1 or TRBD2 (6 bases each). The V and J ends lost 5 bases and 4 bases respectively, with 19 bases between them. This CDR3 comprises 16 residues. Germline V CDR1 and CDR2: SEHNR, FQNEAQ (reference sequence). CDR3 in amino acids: CASSLNWGARADTQYF. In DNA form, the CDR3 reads TGTGCCAGCAGCCTAAACTGGGGGGCCCGGGCAGATACGCAGTATTTT. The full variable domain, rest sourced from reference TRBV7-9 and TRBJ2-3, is DTGVSQNPRHKITKRGQNVTFRCDPISEHNRLYWYRQTLGQGPEFLTYFQNEAQLEKSRLLSDRFSAERPKGSFSTLEIQRTEQGDSAMYLCASSLNWGARADTQYFGPGTRLTVL.

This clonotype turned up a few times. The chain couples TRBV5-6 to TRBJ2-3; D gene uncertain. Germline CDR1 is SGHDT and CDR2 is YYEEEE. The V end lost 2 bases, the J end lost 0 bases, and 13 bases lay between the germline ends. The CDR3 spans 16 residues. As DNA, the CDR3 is TGTGCCAGCAGCTTCCATCGGTCAGGTAGCACAGATACGCAGTATTTT. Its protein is CASSFHRSGSTDTQYF.

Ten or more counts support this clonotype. This CDR3 is CSARGSRGLYGYTF. In DNA form, the CDR3 reads TGCAGTGCTAGAGGCTCCCGCGGACTCTATGGCTACACCTTC. The V call is TRBV20-1, the J call TRBJ1-2; D gene uncertain. This CDR3 is built from 14 residues. V shed 1 base and J shed 4 bases, with 13 bases lying between them. CDR1 and CDR2 (germline): DFQATT, SNEGSKA (reference sequence).

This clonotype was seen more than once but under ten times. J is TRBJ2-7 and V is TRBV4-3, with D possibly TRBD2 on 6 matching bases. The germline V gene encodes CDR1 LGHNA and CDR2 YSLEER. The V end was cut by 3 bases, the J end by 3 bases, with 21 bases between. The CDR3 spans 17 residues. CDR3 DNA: TGCGCCAGCAGCCAGGGAGGCGTGGGCAGGGTCAACTACGAGCAGTACTTC. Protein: CASSQGGVGRVNYEQYF.

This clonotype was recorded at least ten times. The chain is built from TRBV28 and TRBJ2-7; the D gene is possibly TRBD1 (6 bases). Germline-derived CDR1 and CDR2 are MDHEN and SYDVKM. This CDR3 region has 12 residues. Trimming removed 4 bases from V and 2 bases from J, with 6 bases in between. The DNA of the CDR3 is TGTGCCAGCAGTTACAGGGCCTACGAGCAGTACTTC. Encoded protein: CASSYRAYEQYF.

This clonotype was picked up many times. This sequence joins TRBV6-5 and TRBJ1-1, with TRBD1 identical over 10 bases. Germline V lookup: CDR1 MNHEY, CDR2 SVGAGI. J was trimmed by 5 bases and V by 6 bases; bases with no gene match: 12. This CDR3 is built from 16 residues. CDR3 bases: TGTGCCAGCAGCCTGGACAGGGGGTCGCTTGGGACTGAAGCTTTCTTT. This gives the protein CASSLDRGSLGTEAFF.

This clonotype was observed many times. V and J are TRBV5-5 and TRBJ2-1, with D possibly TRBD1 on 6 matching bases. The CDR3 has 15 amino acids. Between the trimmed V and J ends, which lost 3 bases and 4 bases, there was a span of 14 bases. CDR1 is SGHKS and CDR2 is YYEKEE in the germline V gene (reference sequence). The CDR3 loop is CASSSPRDTYNEQFF. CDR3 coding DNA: TGTGCCAGCAGCTCCCCCCGGGACACTTACAATGAGCAGTTCTTC.

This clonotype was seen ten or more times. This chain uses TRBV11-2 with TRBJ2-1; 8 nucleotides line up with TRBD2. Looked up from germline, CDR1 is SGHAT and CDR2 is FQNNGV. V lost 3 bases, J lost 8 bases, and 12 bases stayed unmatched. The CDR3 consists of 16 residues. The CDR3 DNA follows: TGTGCCAGCAGCTTCCTCGGGGGGGCCTCCTTCTATGAGCAGTTCTTC. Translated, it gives CASSFLGGASFYEQFF.

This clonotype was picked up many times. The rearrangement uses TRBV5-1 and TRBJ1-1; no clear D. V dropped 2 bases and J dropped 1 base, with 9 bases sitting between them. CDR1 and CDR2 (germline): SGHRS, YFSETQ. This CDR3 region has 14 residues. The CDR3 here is CASSFWTGNTEAFF. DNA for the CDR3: TGCGCCAGCAGCTTTTGGACCGGGAACACTGAAGCTTTCTTT.